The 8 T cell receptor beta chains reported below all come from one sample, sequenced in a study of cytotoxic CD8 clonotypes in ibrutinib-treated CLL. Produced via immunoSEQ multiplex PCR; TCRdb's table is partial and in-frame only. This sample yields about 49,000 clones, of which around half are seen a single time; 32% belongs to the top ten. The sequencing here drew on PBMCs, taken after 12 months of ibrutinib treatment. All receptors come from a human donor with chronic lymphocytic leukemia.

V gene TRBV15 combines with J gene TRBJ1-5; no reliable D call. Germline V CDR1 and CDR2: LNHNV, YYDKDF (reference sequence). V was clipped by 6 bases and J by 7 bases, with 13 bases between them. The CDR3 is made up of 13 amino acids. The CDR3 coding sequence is TGTGCCACCAGTCTCGGGGAAAGGCAGCCCCAGCATTTT. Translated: CATSLGERQPQHF.

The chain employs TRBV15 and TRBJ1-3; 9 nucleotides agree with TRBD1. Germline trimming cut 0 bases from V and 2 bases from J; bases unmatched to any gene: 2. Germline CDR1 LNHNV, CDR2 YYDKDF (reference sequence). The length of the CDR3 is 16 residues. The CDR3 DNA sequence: TGTGCCACCAGCAGAGACGGACAGGGGACTGGAAACACCATATATTTT. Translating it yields CATSRDGQGTGNTIYF.

The CDR3 DNA follows: TGCAGCGTTTCCGGGACAGGGAAAGGGACCGAGCAGTACTTC. It yields the protein CSVSGTGKGTEQYF. This chain uses TRBV29-1 with TRBJ2-7, with TRBD1 matching 9 bases. The CDR3 sequence is 14 residues long. V trimming: 5 bases; J trimming: 6 bases; junction bases outside the gene matches: 11. Looked up from germline, CDR1 is SQVTM and CDR2 is ANQGSEA.

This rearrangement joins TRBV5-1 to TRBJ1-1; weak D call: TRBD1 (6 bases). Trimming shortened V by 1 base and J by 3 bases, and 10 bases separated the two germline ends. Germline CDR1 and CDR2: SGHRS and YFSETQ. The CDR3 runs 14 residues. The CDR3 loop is CASSLKQGDTEAFF. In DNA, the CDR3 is TGCGCCAGCAGCTTGAAACAGGGCGACACTGAAGCTTTCTTT. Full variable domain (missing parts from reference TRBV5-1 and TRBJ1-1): KAGVTQTPRYLIKTRGQQVTLSCSPISGHRSVSWYQQTPGQGLQFLFEYFSETQRNKGNFPGRFSGRQFSNSRSEMNVSTLELGDSALYLCASSLKQGDTEAFFGQGTRLTVV.

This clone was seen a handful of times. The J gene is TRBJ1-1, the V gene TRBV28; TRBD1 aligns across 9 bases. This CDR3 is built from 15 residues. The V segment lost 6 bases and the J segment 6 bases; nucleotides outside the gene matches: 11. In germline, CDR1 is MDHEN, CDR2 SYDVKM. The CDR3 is CASSSTGQGKPEAFF. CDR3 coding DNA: TGTGCCAGCAGCTCCACGGGACAGGGAAAGCCTGAAGCTTTCTTT.

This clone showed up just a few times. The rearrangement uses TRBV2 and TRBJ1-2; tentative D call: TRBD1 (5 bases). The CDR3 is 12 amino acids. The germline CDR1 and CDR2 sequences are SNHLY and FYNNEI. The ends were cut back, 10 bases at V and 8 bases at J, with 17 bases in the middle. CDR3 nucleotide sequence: TGTGCCACCCAGAGGGAGGGGCGAGGCTACACCTTC. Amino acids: CATQREGRGYTF.

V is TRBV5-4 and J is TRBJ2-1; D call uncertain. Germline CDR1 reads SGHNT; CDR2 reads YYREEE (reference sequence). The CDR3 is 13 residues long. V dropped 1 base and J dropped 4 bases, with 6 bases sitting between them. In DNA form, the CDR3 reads TGTGCCAGCAGCTTGCCAGTTTACAATGAGCAGTTCTTC. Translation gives CASSLPVYNEQFF.

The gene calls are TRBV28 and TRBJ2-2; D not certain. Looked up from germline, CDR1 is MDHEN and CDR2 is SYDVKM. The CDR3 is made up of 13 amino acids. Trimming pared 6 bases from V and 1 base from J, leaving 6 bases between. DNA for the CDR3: TGTGCCAGCAGCGAACAGAACACCGGGGAGCTGTTTTTT. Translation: CASSEQNTGELFF.